This TCR beta chain was retrieved from a study of prognosis after radiotherapy for stage I lung cancer. Study results and caveats: Reduced Shannon entropy following stereotactic body radiation therapy was recorded in patients who developed distant metastases.

This clonotype was seen only a few times. Antigen specificity is unknown. Amplicons of TCR beta CDR3 were generated from genomic DNA by two-round multiplex PCR. It was primers specific to each TRBV and TRBJ gene that first-round PCR used. TCRdb re-derived calls from the multiplex PCR reads in MiXCR, one entry per CDR3 protein. The sample yields about 13,000 distinct CDR3 sequences, approximately 33% seen once. The sequencing used PBMCs, collected before or after stereotactic body radiation therapy (not recorded which). The receptor was isolated from a donor over 45 with non-small cell lung cancer.

CDR3 sequence (DNA): TGTGCCAGCAGCTTGACCCCTCCCCGCTATGGCTACACCTTC. It encodes CASSLTPPRYGYTF. The chain is built from TRBV7-2 and TRBJ1-2, with D uncertain. Germline V gene data show CDR1 as SGHTA and CDR2 as FQGNSA. V lost 3 bases and J lost 4, with 12 bases in between. The CDR3 length is 14 residues.